This T cell receptor beta chain originates from a study of OX40 agonist ivuxolimab in advanced cancers. Across the study: Ivuxolimab doses were 0.01, 0.1, 0.3, 1.5, 3 or 10 mg/kg every 2 weeks. Whole-study findings and limits: CD8+ T cells averaged more expanded clones than CD4+.

Germline V gene lookup returns CDR1 SEHNR and CDR2 FQNEAQ (reference sequence). This CDR3 region has 11 residues. Here immunoSEQ multiplex PCR was the method, and the copy in TCRdb shows in-frame clones only, minus some. The table records roughly 74,000 clones, around 94% of them present only once. As concerns this clone: Its specificity is not known. At one end the junction does not follow the germline gene, possibly because of a read error. The sample contains more than one DNA sequence encoding this CDR3.

This chain joins TRBV7-9 and TRBJ2-3; D gene ambiguous. The TCR was taken from an adult with an advanced solid tumor such as melanoma, head and neck, liver or kidney cancer. The source material was CD4+ or CD8+ T cells sorted from blood, sampled in a trial of the OX40 agonist ivuxolimab. CDR3: CASSLEDTQYF. In DNA, the CDR3 is TGTGCCAGCAGCTTAGAGGATACACAGTATTTT. The variable domain in full, with the rest retrieved from reference TRBV7-9 and TRBJ2-3, is DTGVSQNPRHKITKRGQNVTFRCDPISEHNRLYWYRQTLGQGPEFLTYFQNEAQLEKSRLLSDRFSAERPKGSFSTLEIQRTEQGDSAMYLCASSLEDTQYFGPGTRLTVL.